Listed below are T cell receptor beta chains from one sample, sequenced in a study of a mutant IDH1 vaccine in newly diagnosed glioma. Antigen specificity for these receptors is unknown. Here immunoSEQ multiplex PCR was the method, and the copy in TCRdb shows in-frame clones only, minus some. Here the sample spans nearly 35,000 clones, roughly 80% being singletons. Material: PBMCs, obtained from a glioma patient whose treatment included an IDH1 peptide vaccine. These receptors came from a man aged 25 to 40 with glioma. CDR3s include the opening cysteine and the closing phenylalanine or tryptophan. The order of the fields is D gene, clone size, J gene, CDR3 length, V gene, CDR3 protein, CDR3 DNA. The D gene is left open where the match is weak. Clone size appears in some rows only: once, few, many, or a class for an expanded clone.

d_call: .
clone_size: .
j_call: TRBJ1-5
cdr3_length: 16
v_call: TRBV7-9
cdr3_aa: CASSPSGVGSNQPQHF
cdr3_nt: TGTGCCAGCAGCCCCTCCGGGGTAGGGAGCAATCAGCCCCAGCATTTT

d_call: .
clone_size: once
j_call: TRBJ2-7
cdr3_length: 12
v_call: TRBV27
cdr3_aa: CASSQDGYVQYF
cdr3_nt: TGTGCCAGCAGTCAAGACGGGTACGTGCAGTACTTC

d_call: TRBD2
clone_size: .
j_call: TRBJ2-3
cdr3_length: 14
v_call: TRBV29-1
cdr3_aa: CSVGLAGGTDTQYF
cdr3_nt: TGCAGCGTCGGGCTAGCGGGAGGAACAGATACGCAGTATTTT

d_call: TRBD2
clone_size: .
j_call: TRBJ2-1
cdr3_length: 17
v_call: TRBV7-8
cdr3_aa: CASSLVLAGGSPNEQFF
cdr3_nt: TGTGCCAGCAGCTTAGTGCTAGCGGGGGGCTCCCCCAATGAGCAGTTCTTC

d_call: .
clone_size: .
j_call: TRBJ1-1
cdr3_length: 16
v_call: TRBV6-5
cdr3_aa: CASSYSIGTMNTEAFF
cdr3_nt: TGTGCCAGCAGTTACTCGATTGGCACCATGAACACTGAAGCTTTCTTT

d_call: .
clone_size: .
j_call: TRBJ2-5
cdr3_length: 12
v_call: TRBV5-5
cdr3_aa: CASSRGRETQYF
cdr3_nt: TGTGCCAGCAGCAGAGGGCGAGAGACCCAGTACTTC

d_call: .
clone_size: .
j_call: TRBJ2-4
cdr3_length: 16
v_call: TRBV7-2
cdr3_aa: CASSWTRESAKNIQYF
cdr3_nt: TGTGCCAGCAGCTGGACCAGAGAGTCAGCCAAAAACATTCAGTACTTC

d_call: .
clone_size: .
j_call: TRBJ2-2
cdr3_length: 13
v_call: TRBV30
cdr3_aa: CAWSKRGDGELFF
cdr3_nt: TGTGCCTGGAGTAAAAGGGGAGACGGGGAGCTGTTTTTT

d_call: .
clone_size: few
j_call: TRBJ1-1
cdr3_length: 15
v_call: TRBV5-4
cdr3_aa: CASRFENQMNTEAFF
cdr3_nt: TGTGCCAGCAGATTTGAGAACCAGATGAACACTGAAGCTTTCTTT

d_call: .
clone_size: .
j_call: TRBJ2-7
cdr3_length: 15
v_call: TRBV6-5
cdr3_aa: CASSRQTGSSYEQYF
cdr3_nt: TGTGCCAGCAGCCGCCAGACTGGGAGCTCCTACGAGCAGTACTTC

d_call: .
clone_size: .
j_call: TRBJ1-3
cdr3_length: 14
v_call: TRBV10-2
cdr3_aa: CASRPAGVGNTIYF
cdr3_nt: TGCGCCAGCAGGCCCGCAGGGGTCGGAAACACCATATATTTT

d_call: .
clone_size: .
j_call: TRBJ1-1
cdr3_length: 12
v_call: TRBV6-5
cdr3_aa: CASSYLGGGAFF
cdr3_nt: TGTGCCAGCAGTTACCTCGGGGGAGGAGCTTTCTTT

d_call: .
clone_size: .
j_call: TRBJ2-2
cdr3_length: 16
v_call: TRBV18
cdr3_aa: CASSLPPGANTGELFF
cdr3_nt: TGTGCCAGCTCACTACCCCCTGGGGCGAACACCGGGGAGCTGTTTTTT

d_call: TRBD2
clone_size: .
j_call: TRBJ2-1
cdr3_length: 15
v_call: TRBV11-2
cdr3_aa: CASSILAGGFNEQFF
cdr3_nt: TGTGCCAGCAGCATACTAGCGGGGGGATTCAATGAGCAGTTCTTC

d_call: TRBD1
clone_size: .
j_call: TRBJ2-7
cdr3_length: 13
v_call: TRBV7-6
cdr3_aa: CASARGSSYEQYF
cdr3_nt: TGTGCCAGCGCCAGGGGGAGCTCCTACGAGCAGTACTTC

d_call: TRBD1
clone_size: .
j_call: TRBJ1-4
cdr3_length: 16
v_call: TRBV7-9
cdr3_aa: CASSSPWDRVQEKLFF
cdr3_nt: TGTGCCAGCAGCTCCCCATGGGACAGGGTTCAAGAAAAACTGTTTTTT

d_call: .
clone_size: .
j_call: TRBJ1-4
cdr3_length: 16
v_call: TRBV9
cdr3_aa: CASSASSPLREEKLFF
cdr3_nt: TGTGCCAGCAGCGCTTCATCCCCCTTGCGGGAGGAAAAACTGTTTTTT

d_call: .
clone_size: .
j_call: TRBJ2-1
cdr3_length: 13
v_call: TRBV4-2
cdr3_aa: CASSPEESGEQFF
cdr3_nt: TGTGCCAGCAGCCCGGAGGAATCCGGTGAGCAGTTCTTC

d_call: .
clone_size: once
j_call: TRBJ2-7
cdr3_length: 14
v_call: TRBV18
cdr3_aa: CASSPPEPSYEQYF
cdr3_nt: TGTGCCAGCTCACCACCGGAGCCTTCCTACGAGCAGTACTTC

d_call: .
clone_size: .
j_call: TRBJ1-5
cdr3_length: 15
v_call: TRBV11-2
cdr3_aa: CASSLDGQGNQPQHF
cdr3_nt: TGTGCCAGCAGCTTAGATGGGCAGGGTAATCAGCCCCAGCATTTT

d_call: TRBD1
clone_size: .
j_call: TRBJ1-4
cdr3_length: 15
v_call: TRBV19
cdr3_aa: CASSPGQGDYEKLFF
cdr3_nt: TGTGCCAGTAGTCCGGGACAGGGGGATTATGAAAAACTGTTTTTT

d_call: .
clone_size: .
j_call: TRBJ2-1
cdr3_length: 13
v_call: TRBV2
cdr3_aa: CASEGRQRNEQFF
cdr3_nt: TGTGCCAGCGAGGGGAGGCAGAGGAATGAGCAGTTCTTC

d_call: TRBD1
clone_size: once
j_call: TRBJ2-6
cdr3_length: 15
v_call: TRBV5-4
cdr3_aa: CASSQDRAGANVLTF
cdr3_nt: TGTGCCAGCAGCCAGGACAGGGCTGGGGCCAACGTCCTGACTTTC

d_call: .
clone_size: few
j_call: TRBJ1-1
cdr3_length: 14
v_call: TRBV19
cdr3_aa: CASSASQRGTEAFF
cdr3_nt: TGTGCCAGCAGCGCGTCCCAACGGGGCACTGAAGCTTTCTTT

d_call: .
clone_size: .
j_call: TRBJ1-2
cdr3_length: 15
v_call: TRBV29-1
cdr3_aa: CSVEDLDRAGYGYTF
cdr3_nt: TGCAGCGTTGAAGATCTGGACCGTGCGGGGTATGGCTACACCTTC

d_call: TRBD1
clone_size: .
j_call: TRBJ1-4
cdr3_length: 16
v_call: TRBV30
cdr3_aa: CAWKAGQGQAQEKLFF
cdr3_nt: TGTGCCTGGAAAGCGGGACAGGGGCAAGCACAGGAAAAACTGTTTTTT

d_call: .
clone_size: .
j_call: TRBJ1-1
cdr3_length: 16
v_call: TRBV11-2
cdr3_aa: CASSLGPGTMNTEAFF
cdr3_nt: TGTGCCAGCAGCTTAGGGCCAGGGACCATGAACACTGAAGCTTTCTTT

d_call: TRBD2
clone_size: once
j_call: TRBJ2-5
cdr3_length: 16
v_call: TRBV7-2
cdr3_aa: CASSPGLAGALETQYF
cdr3_nt: TGTGCCAGCAGCCCGGGACTAGCGGGAGCTTTGGAGACCCAGTACTTC

d_call: TRBD1
clone_size: .
j_call: TRBJ2-2
cdr3_length: 15
v_call: TRBV28
cdr3_aa: CASSLVQGASGELFF
cdr3_nt: TGTGCCAGCAGTTTAGTACAGGGGGCATCCGGGGAGCTGTTTTTT

d_call: .
clone_size: once
j_call: TRBJ2-1
cdr3_length: 15
v_call: TRBV6-1
cdr3_aa: CASSLDASAYNEQFF
cdr3_nt: TGTGCCAGCAGTTTAGACGCTAGCGCCTACAATGAGCAGTTCTTC

d_call: TRBD1
clone_size: once
j_call: TRBJ1-2
cdr3_length: 15
v_call: TRBV7-2
cdr3_aa: CASSLGTGEGYGYTF
cdr3_nt: TGTGCCAGCAGCTTAGGGACAGGGGAGGGCTATGGCTACACCTTC

d_call: .
clone_size: .
j_call: TRBJ1-6
cdr3_length: 12
v_call: TRBV2
cdr3_aa: CASRRRNSPLHF
cdr3_nt: TGTGCCAGCAGACGACGAAATTCACCCCTCCACTTT

d_call: TRBD1
clone_size: once
j_call: TRBJ1-2
cdr3_length: 14
v_call: TRBV19
cdr3_aa: CASSIATGNYGYTF
cdr3_nt: TGTGCCAGTAGTATAGCGACAGGGAACTATGGCTACACCTTC

d_call: .
clone_size: .
j_call: TRBJ1-2
cdr3_length: 17
v_call: TRBV6-7
cdr3_aa: CASSYISGRLANYGYTF
cdr3_nt: TGTGCCAGCAGTTACATTTCCGGACGGCTAGCTAACTATGGCTACACCTTC

d_call: .
clone_size: .
j_call: TRBJ1-2
cdr3_length: 17
v_call: TRBV10-1
cdr3_aa: CASSETRGAETNYGYTF
cdr3_nt: TGCGCCAGCAGTGAGACTCGTGGGGCAGAGACCAACTATGGCTACACCTTC

d_call: .
clone_size: .
j_call: TRBJ2-3
cdr3_length: 16
v_call: TRBV5-1
cdr3_aa: CASRFKAETGTDTQYF
cdr3_nt: TGCGCCAGCAGATTCAAAGCGGAGACAGGCACAGATACGCAGTATTTT

d_call: .
clone_size: .
j_call: TRBJ1-3
cdr3_length: 13
v_call: TRBV7-8
cdr3_aa: CASSSGAGNTIYF
cdr3_nt: TGTGCCAGCAGCTCCGGGGCTGGAAACACCATATATTTT

d_call: .
clone_size: .
j_call: TRBJ1-4
cdr3_length: 16
v_call: TRBV4-1
cdr3_aa: CASSDRRTATNEKLFF
cdr3_nt: TGCGCCAGCAGTGATCGGCGGACTGCAACTAATGAAAAACTGTTTTTT

d_call: .
clone_size: .
j_call: TRBJ2-6
cdr3_length: 14
v_call: TRBV18
cdr3_aa: CASSRGSGANVLTF
cdr3_nt: TGTGCCAGCTCACGGGGCAGTGGGGCCAACGTCCTGACTTTC

d_call: TRBD1
clone_size: .
j_call: TRBJ1-1
cdr3_length: 14
v_call: TRBV30
cdr3_aa: CAWSHRGSDTEAFF
cdr3_nt: TGTGCCTGGAGTCACAGGGGCAGTGACACTGAAGCTTTCTTT

d_call: .
clone_size: .
j_call: TRBJ2-3
cdr3_length: 14
v_call: TRBV5-1
cdr3_aa: CASSLIASTDTQYF
cdr3_nt: TGCGCCAGCAGTTTGATAGCGAGCACAGATACGCAGTATTTT

d_call: .
clone_size: once
j_call: TRBJ2-3
cdr3_length: 15
v_call: TRBV6-5
cdr3_aa: CASSNLTSSLDTQYF
cdr3_nt: TGTGCCAGCAGTAACCTTACGAGTAGTTTGGATACGCAGTATTTT

d_call: TRBD2
clone_size: .
j_call: TRBJ2-3
cdr3_length: 19
v_call: TRBV5-4
cdr3_aa: CASSRGTSGRPLGTDTQYF
cdr3_nt: TGTGCCAGCAGCCGAGGGACTAGCGGGAGGCCCCTGGGGACAGATACGCAGTATTTT

d_call: .
clone_size: .
j_call: TRBJ2-7
cdr3_length: 14
v_call: TRBV4-1
cdr3_aa: CASSQTGNSYEQYF
cdr3_nt: TGCGCCAGCAGCCAGACCGGGAACTCCTACGAGCAGTACTTC

d_call: .
clone_size: .
j_call: TRBJ2-7
cdr3_length: 16
v_call: TRBV7-6
cdr3_aa: CASSLAGRDGTYEQYF
cdr3_nt: TGTGCCAGCAGCTTAGCGGGTCGGGACGGTACCTACGAGCAGTACTTC

d_call: .
clone_size: .
j_call: TRBJ1-2
cdr3_length: 14
v_call: TRBV2
cdr3_aa: CASSVSTPGGGYTF
cdr3_nt: TGTGCCAGCAGTGTAAGCACCCCGGGCGGTGGCTACACCTTC

d_call: TRBD1
clone_size: few
j_call: TRBJ1-5
cdr3_length: 14
v_call: TRBV29-1
cdr3_aa: CSVRTGGFDQPQHF
cdr3_nt: TGCAGCGTCCGGACAGGGGGCTTTGATCAGCCCCAGCATTTT

d_call: .
clone_size: .
j_call: TRBJ1-1
cdr3_length: 13
v_call: TRBV7-9
cdr3_aa: CASSLTARTEAFF
cdr3_nt: TGTGCCAGCAGCCTAACCGCAAGGACTGAAGCTTTCTTT

d_call: .
clone_size: .
j_call: TRBJ1-2
cdr3_length: 13
v_call: TRBV5-1
cdr3_aa: CASSPGLNYGYTF
cdr3_nt: TGCGCCAGCAGCCCCGGACTTAACTATGGCTACACCTTC

d_call: .
clone_size: .
j_call: TRBJ1-2
cdr3_length: 15
v_call: TRBV6-1
cdr3_aa: CASIESGHINYGYTF
cdr3_nt: TGTGCCAGCATAGAATCCGGACACATTAACTATGGCTACACCTTC

d_call: .
clone_size: .
j_call: TRBJ2-7
cdr3_length: 15
v_call: TRBV5-1
cdr3_aa: CASSFWIGQNYEQYF
cdr3_nt: TGCGCCAGCAGCTTCTGGATTGGACAGAACTACGAGCAGTACTTC

d_call: .
clone_size: .
j_call: TRBJ1-3
cdr3_length: 16
v_call: TRBV5-1
cdr3_aa: CASSLAPRGFGNTIYF
cdr3_nt: TGCGCCAGCAGCTTGGCCCCCAGGGGCTTTGGAAACACCATATATTTT

d_call: .
clone_size: .
j_call: TRBJ1-3
cdr3_length: 18
v_call: TRBV5-6
cdr3_aa: CASSLLPSQGPTGNTIYF
cdr3_nt: TGTGCCAGCAGCTTGCTCCCGAGTCAGGGACCAACTGGAAACACCATATATTTT